This TCR beta chain was captured in a study of blood T cell repertoires in COVID-19 (dated by TCRdb to about 2020). About the full investigation: Samples from collaborators originated in the United States, Italy and Spain and spanned both the acute and convalescent phases of COVID-19. The prospective study material was composed of cDNA or gDNA derived from T cells, B-cell-depleted T cells, or PBMCs. Deeply sampled blood TCRbeta repertoires from subjects exposed to, actively infected with, or recovered from COVID-19 were included in the dataset. A freely available public database, intended as a resource for researchers studying the immune response to SARS-CoV-2, is where the repertoires were released. Samples were obtained from the ongoing ImmuneRACE study (first 160 participants) and from 1,000 to 1,500 subjects provided by 6 global collaborators. A de-identified subject ID, COVID-19 status, age in years and sex were almost always included in the sample metadata. HLA class I and class II types, where available, came from metadata supplied by the sample provider rather than from assay-based typing.

The paper as a whole reports these results and caveats: How much clinical and demographic metadata was included differed by source and by participant, and the metadata was provided uncurated.

TCRbeta CDR3 regions were amplified from genomic DNA by means of the immunoSEQ Assay, a bias-controlled multiplex PCR. The authors' pipeline ran thus. The number of nucleated cells in each sample was estimated from the amplification of reference gene primers within the assay. To quantify the absolute abundance of each unique TCRbeta CDR3 rearrangement, sequence reads were collapsed and filtered. For each sample, productive Simpson clonality was calculated as the square root of Simpson's diversity index over productive rearrangements. TCRdb retrieved this table from immuneACCESS and kept in-frame rearrangements only. Not all clones are present; in checked studies, unresolved V genes account for under half, and no reason is known for the remainder. That table gives V, J and clone size, and the DNA gave D and trimming. In all, the sample holds about 210,000 clones, and roughly 85% of those were seen once. The top ten constitute 3% to 4% of the sample.

Participants in the prospective study were aged roughly 18 to 89 years, lived in 20 to 30 United States geographic areas, and enrolled through a virtual design. In the prospective study, cohorts were assigned on the basis of participant-reported clinical history obtained from a screening survey and a study questionnaire. Mobile phlebotomists in the prospective study collected whole blood, serum and a nasopharyngeal or oropharyngeal swab from every participant. Over an approximately two-month period, participants in the prospective study had the option of providing additional blood draws and questionnaires. Before DNA extraction, prospective study blood samples were shipped either frozen or at room temperature. In regard to this clone: Its antigen has not been determined. No base qualities exist here, and no much larger clone lies one base off it.

The junction shows trimming of 7 bases on V and 1 base on J, and the gene matches do not reach 18 bases of it. The germline V gene provides CDR1 MDHEN and CDR2 SYDVKM. The CDR3 sequence holds 19 residues, the cysteine and phenylalanine included. Only the CDR3 DNA is retained, 57 bases long and in frame from the first base. The sequenced sample was PBMCs or T cells enriched from blood (not recorded which). The sequence derives from a woman in her forties with acute COVID-19. The chain employs TRBV28 and TRBJ1-5; 8 bases in the junction line up with TRBD1. For the CDR3, the sequence is CASTQWGRGQGLSNQPQHF. The sequenced DNA: TGTGCCAGCACCCAATGGGGCAGGGGGCAAGGGTTGAGCAATCAGCCCCAGCATTTT.